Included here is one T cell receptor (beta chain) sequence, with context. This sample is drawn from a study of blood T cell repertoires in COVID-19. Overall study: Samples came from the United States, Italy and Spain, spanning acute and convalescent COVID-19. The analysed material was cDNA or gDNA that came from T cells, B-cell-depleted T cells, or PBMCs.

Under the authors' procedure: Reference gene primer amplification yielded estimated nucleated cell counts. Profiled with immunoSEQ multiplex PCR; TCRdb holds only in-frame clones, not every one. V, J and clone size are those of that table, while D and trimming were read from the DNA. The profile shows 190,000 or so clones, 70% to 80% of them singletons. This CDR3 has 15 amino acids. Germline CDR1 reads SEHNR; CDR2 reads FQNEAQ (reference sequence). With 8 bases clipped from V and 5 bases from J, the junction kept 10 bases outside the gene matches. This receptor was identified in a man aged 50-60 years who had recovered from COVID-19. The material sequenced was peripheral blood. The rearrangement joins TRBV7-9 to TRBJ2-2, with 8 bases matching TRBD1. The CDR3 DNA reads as TGTGCCAGCCGAGGTCAGGGGGCGCGAACCGGGGAGCTGTTTTTT. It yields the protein CASRGQGARTGELFF. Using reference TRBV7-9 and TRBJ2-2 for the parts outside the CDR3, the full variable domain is DTGVSQNPRHKITKRGQNVTFRCDPISEHNRLYWYRQTLGQGPEFLTYFQNEAQLEKSRLLSDRFSAERPKGSFSTLEIQRTEQGDSAMYLCASRGQGARTGELFFGEGSRLTVL.